The 2 T cell receptor beta chains below come from one sample, sequenced in a study of blood T cell repertoires in COVID-19. The protocol was immunoSEQ multiplex PCR, while the TCRdb copy is restricted to in-frame clones and leaves out a portion. Here the sample spans under 80,000 clones, 86% being singletons. Material for sequencing was peripheral blood. These TCRs come from a human donor in a cohort sampled during active COVID-19.

The chain carries TRBV9 and TRBJ2-2; 16 bases are a match to TRBD2. The CDR3 covers 17 residues. Germline V gene sequence: CDR1 SGDLS, CDR2 YYNGEE. After removal of 3 bases from V and 4 bases from J, the junction contained 3 bases not matched to a gene. CDR3 sequence (DNA): TGTGCCAGCAGCGAGGGACTAGCGGGAGGGCCCACCGGGGAGCTGTTTTTT. This sequence encodes CASSEGLAGGPTGELFF.

The chain employs TRBV7-9 and TRBJ1-2; D unresolved. V lost 1 base and J lost 4, with 7 bases in between. The CDR3 contains 13 residues. Germline CDR1 SEHNR, CDR2 FQNEAQ (reference sequence). CDR3 residues: CASSLESGYGYTF. CDR3 DNA sequence: TGTGCCAGCAGCTTAGAGTCCGGCTATGGCTACACCTTC. The entire variable domain, with the rest obtained from reference TRBV7-9 and TRBJ1-2, is as follows: DTGVSQNPRHKITKRGQNVTFRCDPISEHNRLYWYRQTLGQGPEFLTYFQNEAQLEKSRLLSDRFSAERPKGSFSTLEIQRTEQGDSAMYLCASSLESGYGYTFGSGTRLTVV.